The TCR beta chain described here comes from a study of regulatory T cells in long-lasting Graves disease. The study's findings and limits: Persistent patients had more shared public clonotypes (around 2,700) than new patients (966). There were preferences for TRBV28, TRBJ1-2 and TRBJ2-5 in persistent disease. Persistent Graves' patients showed reduced TCR diversity versus newly diagnosed patients.

The germline V gene has CDR1 MNHNS and CDR2 SASEGT. The CDR3 consists of 15 residues. Trimming took off 6 bases at V and 0 bases at J, with 14 bases between the two ends. The sample's time point: persistent/refractory GD, antithyroid drugs over 5 years with positive TRAb. With RNA extracted from PBMCs as input, the TCR library was made. As to this clonotype: Its specificity is not known.

Relying on iRepertoire HTBI primers and Arm-PCR of CDR3 regions, the team built TCR beta libraries. MiXCR was run by TCRdb on the multiplex PCR reads, yielding one entry per CDR3 protein. The sample records some 470,000 distinct CDR3 sequences, 20% to 25% being singletons. This sequence was found in a female donor with Graves disease. The genes are TRBV6-1 and TRBJ2-5; possibly TRBD2 for D (6 bases). The specimen was peripheral blood mononuclear cells (PBMCs), collected when the disease was refractory, from a patient treated with antithyroid drugs. CDR3 DNA: TGTGCCAGCAGATCAAACCGGGACTACCAAGAGACCCAGTACTTC. Residues: CASRSNRDYQETQYF.